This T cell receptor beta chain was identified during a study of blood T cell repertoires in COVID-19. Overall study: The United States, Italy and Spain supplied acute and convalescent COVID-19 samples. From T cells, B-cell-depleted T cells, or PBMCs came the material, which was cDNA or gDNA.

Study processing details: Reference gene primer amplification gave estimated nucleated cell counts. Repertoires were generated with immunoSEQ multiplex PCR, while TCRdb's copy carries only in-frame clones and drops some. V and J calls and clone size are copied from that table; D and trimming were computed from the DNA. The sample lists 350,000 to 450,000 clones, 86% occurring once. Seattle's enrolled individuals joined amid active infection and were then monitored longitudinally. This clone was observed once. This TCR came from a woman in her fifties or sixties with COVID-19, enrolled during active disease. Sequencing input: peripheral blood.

CDR3 sequence reads: CASSPGDRGATQYF. CDR3 sequence (DNA): TGCGCCAGCAGCCCAGGGGACAGGGGTGCGACCCAGTACTTC. The chain employs TRBV5-1 and TRBJ2-5, with 10 bases aligning to TRBD1. CDR1 is SGHRS, CDR2 YFSETQ, per germline. The V segment lost 4 bases and the J segment 7 bases; nucleotides outside the gene matches: 7. The CDR3 runs 14 residues.